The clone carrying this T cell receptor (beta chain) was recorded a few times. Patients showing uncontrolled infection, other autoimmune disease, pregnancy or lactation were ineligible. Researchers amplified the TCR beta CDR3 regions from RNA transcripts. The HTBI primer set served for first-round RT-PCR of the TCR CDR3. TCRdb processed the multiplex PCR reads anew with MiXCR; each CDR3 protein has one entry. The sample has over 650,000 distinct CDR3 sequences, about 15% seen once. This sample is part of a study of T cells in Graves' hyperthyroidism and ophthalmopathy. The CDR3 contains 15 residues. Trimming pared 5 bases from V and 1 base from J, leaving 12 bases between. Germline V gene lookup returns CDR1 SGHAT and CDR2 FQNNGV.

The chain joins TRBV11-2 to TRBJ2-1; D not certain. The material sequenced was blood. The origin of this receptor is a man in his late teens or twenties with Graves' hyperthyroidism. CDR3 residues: CASSPKAPSYNEQFF. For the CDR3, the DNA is TGTGCCAGCAGCCCCAAGGCCCCTTCCTACAATGAGCAGTTCTTC.